The source of this T cell receptor beta chain is a study of blood T cell repertoires in COVID-19. Overall study context: COVID-19 samples, acute and convalescent, were from the United States, Italy and Spain. T cells, B-cell-depleted T cells, or PBMCs supplied cDNA or gDNA.

V was shortened by 7 bases and J by 0 bases, with 7 bases between the two germline ends. Germline V gene lookup returns CDR1 KGHSH and CDR2 LQKENI. The CDR3 is 13 amino acids. Per the original methods: Reference gene primer amplification gave nucleated cell count estimates. Clones were sequenced by immunoSEQ multiplex PCR, and TCRdb holds only the in-frame ones, with some missing. V and J calls plus clone size are reproduced from that table; the DNA served to infer D and trimming. The table shows about 150,000 clones, with roughly 80% occurring only once. The material sequenced was peripheral blood. The V gene is TRBV18, the J gene TRBJ2-1; D gene unclear. This clonotype originated in a man between 18 and 35 years old with active or convalescent COVID-19. CDR3 residues: CASYKSSYNEQFF. In DNA form, the CDR3 reads TGTGCCAGCTATAAGAGCTCCTACAATGAGCAGTTCTTC.